The rows below give T cell receptor beta chains drawn from one sample of a study of neoadjuvant nivolumab and ipilimumab in lung cancer. Produced via immunoSEQ multiplex PCR; TCRdb's table is partial and in-frame only. Among 25,000 to 35,000 clones listed, approximately 86% were seen once. The starting material was tumor tissue, obtained after neoadjuvant nivolumab, alone or with ipilimumab, at or shortly before surgery. Source of these receptors: an adult with non-small cell lung cancer. CDR3s include the opening cysteine and the closing phenylalanine or tryptophan. Fields, in order: J gene, D gene, V gene, clone size, CDR3 DNA, CDR3 protein. The D gene is left open where the match is weak. Clone size is stated in some rows and not others, as once, few, many or a class when expanded.

>TRBJ2-2|-|TRBV2|-
TGTGCCAGCAGTTACCGCCTGGGGCCCGGGGAGCTGTTTTTT
CASSYRLGPGELFF
>TRBJ2-1|TRBD2|TRBV4-3|-
TGCGCCAGCAGCCAAGATCCGACTAGCTCTACCTACAATGAGCAGTTCTTC
CASSQDPTSSTYNEQFF
>TRBJ2-7|-|TRBV29-1|once
TGCAGCGTTGGCAGGGTTGGGCAGGCCCACGAGCAGTACTTC
CSVGRVGQAHEQYF
>TRBJ1-1|-|TRBV5-1|-
TGCGCCAGCAGCCTTTACAGGCTCGGAGATGAAGCTTTCTTT
CASSLYRLGDEAFF
>TRBJ2-7|-|TRBV6-6|few
TGTGCCAGCAGAGTACCAAGCTCCTACGAGCAGTACTTC
CASRVPSSYEQYF
>TRBJ1-1|TRBD1|TRBV29-1|-
TGCAGCGTCCAGGGGGCGGACACTGAAGCTTTCTTT
CSVQGADTEAFF
>TRBJ1-2|-|TRBV6-5|-
TGTGCCACCCGGGGTCCTAACTATGGCTACACCTTC
CATRGPNYGYTF
>TRBJ1-2|-|TRBV5-1|-
TGCGCCAGCAGCTTGGGACTGGGGGCATACTATGGCTACACCTTC
CASSLGLGAYYGYTF
>TRBJ2-7|-|TRBV7-9|-
TGTGCCAGCAGTCCCCCCTGGCGGGACCCCTCCGAGCAGTACTTC
CASSPPWRDPSEQYF
>TRBJ1-5|TRBD1|TRBV10-3|-
TGTGCCACCGACAGGGGAGGGAGTCAGCCCCAGCATTTT
CATDRGGSQPQHF
>TRBJ2-7|-|TRBV6-1|once
TGTGCCAGCACCCCCGGGACGGATGTAAACGAGCAGTACTTC
CASTPGTDVNEQYF
>TRBJ1-4|TRBD1|TRBV30|-
TGTGCCCGAGGACAGGGCAGCGAAAAACTGTTTTTT
CARGQGSEKLFF
>TRBJ1-1|-|TRBV2|-
TGTGCCAGCAAGAGAGACGGAAATGAAGCTTTCTTT
CASKRDGNEAFF
>TRBJ2-3|-|TRBV6-4|-
TGTGCCAGCAGTGAAACCGGTCCTAGCACAGATACGCAGTATTTT
CASSETGPSTDTQYF
>TRBJ2-2|TRBD1|TRBV11-2|-
TGTGCCAGCAGCTTAGTTGATGGGACAGGCACCGGGGAGCTGTTTTTT
CASSLVDGTGTGELFF
>TRBJ1-2|-|TRBV15|-
TGTGCCACCAGCAGAGGGGGTAGTATCTATGGCTACACCTTC
CATSRGGSIYGYTF
>TRBJ2-4|TRBD2|TRBV6-1|-
TGTGCCGTACTAGCGGGGCAAGCCAAAAACATTCAGTACTTC
CAVLAGQAKNIQYF
>TRBJ1-4|TRBD1|TRBV10-3|once
TGTGCCATCAGTAACCCGACAGGGGTTAATGAAAAACTGTTTTTT
CAISNPTGVNEKLFF
>TRBJ2-3|-|TRBV18|few
TGTGCCAGCTCACCATTGGGCACCTCAGATACGCAGTATTTT
CASSPLGTSDTQYF
>TRBJ2-2|TRBD2|TRBV15|-
TGTGCCACCAGCAGAGACGGCGGGGGCACCGGGGAGCTGTTTTTT
CATSRDGGGTGELFF
>TRBJ2-5|TRBD2|TRBV29-1|once
TGCAGCGTTGTAGGCGGGGGGCCAGAGACCCAGTACTTC
CSVVGGGPETQYF
>TRBJ1-2|-|TRBV5-1|few
TGCGCCAGCAGCTTGCGGGAGAGCAACTATGGCTACACCTTC
CASSLRESNYGYTF
>TRBJ2-1|TRBD2|TRBV5-4|-
TGTGCCAGCAGCTTGACTAGCGGAAGCTACAATGAGCAGTTCTTC
CASSLTSGSYNEQFF
>TRBJ1-4|TRBD1|TRBV10-2|-
TGCGCCAGCAGTGAAACAGGGGCGGAAGAAAAACTGTTTTTT
CASSETGAEEKLFF
>TRBJ2-5|-|TRBV25-1|-
TGTGCCAGCAGTGAATCGATGGAGACCCAGTACTTC
CASSESMETQYF
>TRBJ2-2|-|TRBV5-4|-
TGTGCCAGCAGCTTGGGGCAGAACACCGGGGAGCTGTTTTTT
CASSLGQNTGELFF
>TRBJ1-4|-|TRBV2|-
TGTGCCAGTAAAAGCCGGAATCTGCTGTTTTTT
CASKSRNLLFF
>TRBJ1-1|-|TRBV18|-
TGTGCCAGCTCACCACGGTCGGGGACGTTGGCCACTGAAGCTTTCTTT
CASSPRSGTLATEAFF
>TRBJ1-1|-|TRBV5-5|few
TGTGCCAGCAGCTGGTTGGGGGGGGCCGCTGAAGCTTTCTTT
CASSWLGGAAEAFF
>TRBJ2-7|-|TRBV10-3|-
TGTGCCATCAGTGAGTCGGGGCTCTGGCAGGGGTCCTACGAGCAGTACTTC
CAISESGLWQGSYEQYF
>TRBJ2-7|-|TRBV6-1|-
TGTGCCAGCAGTGAATCTAGCTCCACCCCTTACGAGCAGTACTTC
CASSESSSTPYEQYF
>TRBJ2-1|-|TRBV18|-
TGTGCCAGCTCACCCCTGTTGGGGACCTACAATGAGCAGTTCTTC
CASSPLLGTYNEQFF
>TRBJ2-7|-|TRBV14|-
TGTGCCAGCAGCCGTCCCCCTTCGAACGAGCAGTACTTC
CASSRPPSNEQYF
>TRBJ1-1|-|TRBV11-3|once
TGTGCCAGCAGCTTAGACGGGGCGAACACTGAAGCTTTCTTT
CASSLDGANTEAFF
>TRBJ1-6|-|TRBV6-5|-
TGTGCCAGCAGTTACTCGATCCTCCTCACTCATTCACCCCTCCACTTT
CASSYSILLTHSPLHF
>TRBJ2-3|-|TRBV7-2|-
TGTGCCAGCAGCTTAGTGTACGGGGGCGGTGCAGATACGCAGTATTTT
CASSLVYGGGADTQYF
>TRBJ2-2|-|TRBV18|-
TGTGCCAGCTCACCGCAACAGGGCTCCGGGGAGCTGTTTTTT
CASSPQQGSGELFF
>TRBJ1-1|-|TRBV18|-
TGTGCCAGCTCACGGGACGGAGAGGGCACTGAAGCTTTCTTT
CASSRDGEGTEAFF
>TRBJ1-5|-|TRBV5-6|-
TGTGCCAGCAGCTTGGGTAGTAGTGGTCAGGGCAATCAGCCCCAGCATTTT
CASSLGSSGQGNQPQHF
>TRBJ1-2|-|TRBV20-1|few
TGCAGTGCTAGAGTCAGGGGCGGCTACACCTTC
CSARVRGGYTF
>TRBJ2-5|-|TRBV19|-
TGTGCCAGTAGCCAGACTGAAGAGACCCAGTACTTC
CASSQTEETQYF
>TRBJ1-1|-|TRBV30|-
TGTGCCTGGAGTGTAATGCATTTGAACACTGAAGCTTTCTTT
CAWSVMHLNTEAFF
>TRBJ2-7|-|TRBV7-2|-
TGTGCCAGCAGCTTACCCGGGGCGGGGGAGCAGTACTTC
CASSLPGAGEQYF
>TRBJ1-1|-|TRBV30|-
TGTGCCTGGAGGACAGAGTACACTGAAGCTTTCTTT
CAWRTEYTEAFF
>TRBJ1-4|-|TRBV5-6|few
TGTGCCAGCAGCCTACCCGGGCCAGGGGAAAAACTGTTTTTT
CASSLPGPGEKLFF
>TRBJ1-5|-|TRBV7-8|few
TGTGCCAGCAGCTTCGGGACACCTGAGAATCAGCCCCAGCATTTT
CASSFGTPENQPQHF
>TRBJ2-4|TRBD1|TRBV5-1|-
TGCGCCAGCAGCTCCACCGGGACAGGATTAGCCAAAAACATTCAGTACTTC
CASSSTGTGLAKNIQYF
>TRBJ2-2|-|TRBV18|-
TGTGCCAGCTCACCACAGCAAAAGACCGGGGAGCTGTTTTTT
CASSPQQKTGELFF
>TRBJ1-1|-|TRBV11-3|-
TGTGCCAGCAGGAGGGATTTCTTT
CASRRDFF
>TRBJ2-1|TRBD1|TRBV5-1|-
TGCGCCAGCAGCCCCCCAACAGGGGGCTACAATGAGCAGTTCTTC
CASSPPTGGYNEQFF
>TRBJ1-1|-|TRBV9|-
TGTGCCAGCAGCGAACAGGGGAACACTGAAGCTTTCTTT
CASSEQGNTEAFF
>TRBJ2-4|-|TRBV9|-
TGTGCCAGCAGCGTTGGGCGAAATAACATTCAGTACTTC
CASSVGRNNIQYF